These 18 T cell receptor beta chains came from one sample sequenced in a study of blood T cell repertoires in COVID-19. The method was immunoSEQ multiplex PCR; TCRdb's version includes in-frame clones alone and lacks a portion of them. The sample includes about 73,000 clones, 84% of them seen just once. Sequenced sample: peripheral blood. Receptors originate from a human donor in a cohort sampled during active COVID-19.

The V call is TRBV15, the J call TRBJ2-7; 12 bases are a match to TRBD2. Germline V gene sequence: CDR1 LNHNV, CDR2 YYDKDF (reference sequence). The CDR3 is made up of 16 amino acids. J was trimmed by 5 bases and V by 1 base; bases with no gene match: 6. In DNA form, the CDR3 reads TGTGCCACCAGCAGAGGAGGACTAGCGGGAAACAACGAGCAGTACTTC. It is translated as CATSRGGLAGNNEQYF.

This chain joins TRBV29-1 and TRBJ2-5, with TRBD2 identical over 8 bases. Trimming cost V 7 bases and J 5 bases; bases outside gene matches: 9. This CDR3 is 13 amino acids long. The germline V gene has CDR1 SQVTM and CDR2 ANQGSEA. CDR3 coding DNA: TGCAGCGGTTCGGGGGGGCGCGGGGAGACCCAGTACTTC. This sequence encodes CSGSGGRGETQYF.

The chain joins TRBV9 to TRBJ1-1, with 11 bases aligning to TRBD1. V dropped 0 bases and J dropped 5; count of bases not matched to a gene: 6. Germline V gene sequence: CDR1 SGDLS, CDR2 YYNGEE. CDR3 size: 16 residues. The CDR3 sequence: CASSVARDRGRTEAFF. CDR3 DNA: TGTGCCAGCAGCGTAGCTAGGGACAGGGGGAGGACTGAAGCTTTCTTT.

J is TRBJ2-7 and V is TRBV9, with a weak D call TRBD2 (6 bases). This CDR3 spans 14 amino acids. The V end lost 2 bases, the J end lost 6 bases, and 15 bases lay between the germline ends. Germline CDR1 SGDLS, CDR2 YYNGEE. This CDR3 reads CASSVGGFSGEQYF. The CDR3 DNA is TGTGCCAGCAGCGTCGGGGGTTTTTCTGGCGAGCAGTACTTC. Supplemented by reference TRBV9 and TRBJ2-7, the full variable domain reads DSGVTQTPKHLITATGQRVTLRCSPRSGDLSVYWYQQSLDQGLQFLIQYYNGEERAKGNILERFSAQQFPDLHSELNLSSLELGDSALYFCASSVGGFSGEQYFGPGTRLTVT.

The gene calls are TRBV5-4 and TRBJ2-5; 7 bases agree with TRBD2. Trimming removed 4 bases from V and 3 bases from J; junction bases left unmatched: 6. CDR1 SGHNT and CDR2 YYREEE come from the germline V gene (reference sequence). CDR3 size: 14 residues. The CDR3 DNA reads TGTGCCAGCAGCGGGAAGCGGGGAGAAGAGACCCAGTACTTC. As protein: CASSGKRGEETQYF.

The rearrangement uses TRBV27 and TRBJ2-2, with no clear D. Germline CDR1 and CDR2: MNHEY and SMNVEV (reference sequence). V lost 3 bases and J 6 bases, leaving 2 bases between the germline ends. The CDR3 loop spans 11 amino acids. CDR3 region: CASSFAGELFF. The CDR3 coding sequence is TGTGCCAGCAGTTTCGCCGGGGAGCTGTTTTTT.

This clone was observed a single time. This chain uses TRBV9 with TRBJ2-1, with TRBD2 as a possible D gene (7 bases). The V end lost 5 bases, the J end lost 7 bases, and 16 bases lay between the germline ends. The CDR3 extends over 14 amino acids. The germline gives CDR1 SGDLS, CDR2 YYNGEE. Written as DNA, the CDR3 is TGTGCCAGCAGTCCTTCCGGGGGGCTAAATGAGCAGTTCTTC. Amino acid sequence: CASSPSGGLNEQFF.

In this sample, this clone turned up a few times. The rearrangement uses TRBV4-1 and TRBJ2-4, with 9 bases aligning to TRBD1. The germline V gene encodes CDR1 MGHRA and CDR2 YSYEKL. The V gene end was trimmed by 1 base and the J gene end by 0 bases; junction bases not matched to a gene: 1. The CDR3 has 16 amino acids. CDR3 bases: TGCGCCAGCAGCCAAGGACAGGGGGAAGCCAAAAACATTCAGTACTTC. Encoded protein: CASSQGQGEAKNIQYF.

The chain employs TRBV15 and TRBJ2-3; D unclear. V lost 7 bases and J lost 2, with 10 bases in between. The CDR3 covers 13 residues. The V gene's germline CDR1 is LNHNV and CDR2 YYDKDF (reference sequence). In nucleotides, the CDR3 is TGTGCCACCACTCGGTCCCACACAGATACGCAGTATTTT. It is translated as CATTRSHTDTQYF. The full variable domain, its missing parts supplied by reference TRBV15 and TRBJ2-3, is DAMVIQNPRYQVTQFGKPVTLSCSQTLNHNVMYWYQQKSSQAPKLLFHYYDKDFNNEADTPDNFQSRRPNTSFCFLDIRSPGLGDTAMYLCATTRSHTDTQYFGPGTRLTVL.

The chain couples TRBV9 to TRBJ2-1; weak D call: TRBD2 (6 bases). V lost 0 bases, J lost 0 bases, and 10 bases lay in between. Germline values: CDR1 SGDLS, CDR2 YYNGEE. The CDR3 extends over 16 amino acids. The CDR3 DNA follows: TGTGCCAGCAGCGTAGGGGCGGGAAGCTCCTACAATGAGCAGTTCTTC. Translation: CASSVGAGSSYNEQFF.

The genes are TRBV28 and TRBJ2-7; TRBD2 matches 7 bases. CDR3 length equals 15 residues. With V trimmed by 7 bases and J by 4 bases, 13 bases remained unmatched. The germline V gene encodes CDR1 MDHEN and CDR2 SYDVKM. The CDR3 coding sequence is TGTGCCAGCACCGGGCGGGGGAGCGGAAGTTACGAGCAGTACTTC. It codes for CASTGRGSGSYEQYF.

This CDR3 reads CASSRLADTQYF. The DNA for the CDR3 is TGTGCCAGCAGCCGACTAGCAGATACGCAGTATTTT. J is TRBJ2-3 and V is TRBV3-1 (or the pseudogene TRBV3-2); D might be TRBD2 (6 bases). The CDR3 has 12 residues. Germline-derived CDR1 and CDR2 are LGHDT and YNNKEL (reference sequence). V shed 4 bases and J shed 4 bases, with 6 bases lying between them.

There are a few counts of this clone. CDR3 nucleotides: TGTGCCAGCAGCAAAGCCCTCGTGAGGAAATCGGCTGGGACCCAGTACTTC. Residues: CASSKALVRKSAGTQYF. J is TRBJ2-5 and V is TRBV21-1; the table's TRBD2 call for D was not verified on the DNA. TRBV21-1 is given as a pseudogene. The CDR3 sequence is 17 residues long.

This clone was recorded only once. The chain links TRBV7-6 to TRBJ2-2; D not resolved. Germline-derived CDR1 and CDR2 are SGHVS and FNYEAQ. The CDR3 runs to 13 residues. Trimming took off 3 bases at V and 4 bases at J, with 6 bases between the two ends. The CDR3 DNA reads TGTGCCAGCAGCTTGCAGGCCACCGGGGAGCTGTTTTTT. It codes for CASSLQATGELFF.

The chain links TRBV10-1 to TRBJ2-7; D is ambiguous. With 6 bases removed from V and 2 bases from J, the gap between germline ends came to 8 bases. CDR1 and CDR2 (germline): WNHNN, SYGVQD (reference sequence). The CDR3 extends over 12 amino acids. CDR3 protein: CASSSGPYEQYF. The CDR3 DNA follows: TGCGCCAGCAGCTCAGGTCCCTACGAGCAGTACTTC.

The chain employs TRBV19 and TRBJ1-5; no clear D gene. The CDR3 runs to 16 residues. V was clipped by 0 bases and J by 2 bases, with 11 bases between them. Germline CDR1 LNHDA, CDR2 SQIVND (reference sequence). The CDR3 is CASSIDGISGNQPQHF. In nucleotides, the CDR3 is TGTGCCAGTAGTATAGATGGTATAAGCGGCAATCAGCCCCAGCATTTT.

This sequence joins TRBV5-4 and TRBJ1-2; tentatively, D is TRBD1 (6 bases). Germline lookup yields CDR1 SGHNT and CDR2 YYREEE (reference sequence). The length of the CDR3 is 17 residues. V lost 0 bases and J lost 1, with 16 bases in between. CDR3 coding DNA: TGTGCCAGCAGCTTGGCCGGGACACTGACACGTAACTATGGCTACACCTTC. This codes for CASSLAGTLTRNYGYTF.

This rearrangement joins TRBV19 to TRBJ1-1; the D gene is possibly TRBD1 (6 bases). The germline gives CDR1 LNHDA, CDR2 SQIVND (reference sequence). The CDR3 is made up of 13 amino acids. V lost 6 bases and J lost 5, with 13 bases in between. The CDR3 DNA sequence: TGTGCCAGTAGACAGGGATTGGGAACTGAAGCTTTCTTT. This sequence encodes CASRQGLGTEAFF.